The 23 T cell receptor beta chains presented below share a single source sample, sequenced in a study of blood T cell repertoires in COVID-19 (dated by TCRdb to about 2020). Library creation used the immunoSEQ multiplex PCR assay. The immuneACCESS repertoire file appears here via TCRdb, limited to in-frame rearrangements. These files lack a portion of the clones; in checked studies, under half of the deficit traces to unresolved V genes, and the cause of the others is not known. Within this sample are about 130,000 clones, with around 83% of them counted one time only. The top ten clonotypes cover 3.5% to 5% of the sample. Sequencing input: peripheral blood. The receptors originated from a human donor in a cohort sampled during active COVID-19.

This clone came up a few times. The CDR3 DNA is TGTGCCAGCAGTTACGTGGCGGGGGCGAATTCCCTCAGCTCCTACAATGAGCAGTTCTTC. Translating gives CASSYVAGANSLSSYNEQFF. The chain combines TRBV6-2 or TRBV6-3 with TRBJ2-1, with D perhaps matching TRBD2 (7 bases). The CDR3 is made up of 20 amino acids. The germline CDR1 and CDR2 sequences are MNHEY and SVGEGT. V lost 2 bases and J 0 bases, leaving 23 bases between the germline ends.

V and J are TRBV27 and TRBJ1-1; a weak D match, TRBD1 (5 bases). This CDR3 spans 14 amino acids. V lost 3 bases, J lost 3 bases, and 11 bases lay in between. In germline, CDR1 is MNHEY, CDR2 SMNVEV (reference sequence). In nucleotides, the CDR3 is TGTGCCAGCAGTTTTGACAGCCGAGACACTGAAGCTTTCTTT. Its protein is CASSFDSRDTEAFF.

The chain has TRBV5-6 and TRBJ2-3, with a tentative D call TRBD2 (5 bases). V was clipped by 0 bases and J by 1 base, with 12 bases between them. Germline V gene lookup returns CDR1 SGHDT and CDR2 YYEEEE. The CDR3 loop spans 16 amino acids. The CDR3 DNA follows: TGTGCCAGCAGCTTGGAGGAGGCGATGGGCACAGATACGCAGTATTTT. Translation gives CASSLEEAMGTDTQYF.

This chain connects TRBV7-7 to TRBJ2-3; the D gene is possibly TRBD1 (5 bases). From germline, CDR1 is SSHAT and CDR2 FNYEAQ (reference sequence). The CDR3 is made up of 13 amino acids. Between the trimmed V and J ends, which lost 4 bases and 4 bases, there was a span of 9 bases. In nucleotides, the CDR3 is TGTGCCAGCAGCTACCGGACACCAGATACGCAGTATTTT. This codes for CASSYRTPDTQYF.

This chain links TRBV24-1 with TRBJ2-3, with TRBD2 matching 11 bases. Looked up from germline, CDR1 is KGHDR and CDR2 is SFDVKD. V was clipped by 5 bases and J by 4 bases; unmatched bases: 1. The length of the CDR3 is 14 residues. The CDR3 protein is CATSALAGADTQYF. The CDR3 DNA is TGTGCCACCAGTGCACTAGCGGGAGCAGATACGCAGTATTTT.

This clone was counted a single time. The rearrangement links TRBV30 to TRBJ1-1, with 11 bases matching TRBD1. V shed 5 bases, J shed 2 bases, and the junction held 16 bases outside the gene matches. The CDR3 has 18 residues. Germline loops: CDR1 GTSNPN, CDR2 SVGIG (reference sequence). CDR3 nucleotides: TGTGCCTGGGAGCTTGATCTGGGACAGGGGGACCCCAACACTGAAGCTTTCTTT. This sequence encodes CAWELDLGQGDPNTEAFF.

The genes are TRBV7-8 and TRBJ2-2, with D perhaps matching TRBD1 (6 bases). Trimming removed 3 bases from V and 5 bases from J, with 28 bases in between. CDR1 is SGHVS, CDR2 FQNEAQ, per germline. CDR3 length: 20 amino acids. CDR3 sequence (DNA): TGTGCCAGCAGCTTTTGGGCCAGGGGTAGCAGCGGCAAAGGGACCGGGGAGCTGTTTTTT. This codes for CASSFWARGSSGKGTGELFF.

In its sample, this clone is medium-sized (0.01 to 0.1%). The J gene is TRBJ2-1, the V gene TRBV4-1, with a weak D call TRBD2 (5 bases). Germline V CDR1 and CDR2: MGHRA, YSYEKL. V was pared by 5 bases and J by 5 bases, with 13 bases between. The CDR3 totals 14 residues. The CDR3 coding sequence is TGCGCCAGCAGCGCAGAAGTGGGAGACAATGAGCAGTTCTTC. Translating gives CASSAEVGDNEQFF.

The rearrangement uses TRBV24-1 and TRBJ2-1; 14 nucleotides line up with TRBD2. Germline V gene data show CDR1 as KGHDR and CDR2 as SFDVKD. The CDR3 covers 17 residues. With 3 bases clipped from V and 9 bases from J, the junction kept 9 bases outside the gene matches. CDR3 nucleotides: TGTGCCACCAGTGATGTCCTGGGGACTAGCGGGAGTGTTGAGCAGTTCTTC. Amino acid sequence: CATSDVLGTSGSVEQFF.

The genes are TRBV14 and TRBJ1-6; the D is unclear. V was shortened by 1 base and J by 7 bases, with 8 bases between the two germline ends. The length of the CDR3 is 14 residues. From germline, CDR1 is SGHDN and CDR2 FVKESK. The CDR3 here is CASSQGLGNSPLHF. CDR3 coding DNA: TGTGCCAGCAGCCAAGGGCTCGGGAATTCACCCCTCCACTTT.

This clone appeared a single time. The chain couples TRBV12-3 or TRBV12-4 to TRBJ1-1; D unresolved. The CDR3 has 11 amino acids. V gave up 5 bases and J gave up 5 bases, with 6 bases separating them. DNA for the CDR3: TGTGCCAGCAGTGCCCTAACTGAAGCTTTCTTT. Its translation is CASSALTEAFF.

This rearrangement joins TRBV11-2 to TRBJ2-1; perhaps TRBD2 as D (5 bases). This CDR3 has 13 amino acids. From germline, CDR1 is SGHAT and CDR2 FQNNGV. The V end lost 2 bases, the J end lost 6 bases, and 8 bases lay between the germline ends. CDR3 in amino acids: CASSLRRANEQFF. The DNA for the CDR3 is TGTGCCAGCAGCTTAAGGCGGGCCAATGAGCAGTTCTTC.

The chain has TRBV7-6 and TRBJ2-1; 7 bases are shared with TRBD1. The germline V gene has CDR1 SGHVS and CDR2 FNYEAQ. V shed 5 bases and J 6 bases; nucleotides not matched to a gene: 7. This CDR3 contains 14 residues. CDR3 DNA: TGTGCCAGCAGCCACGCGGCAGGGGGCAATGAGCAGTTCTTC. The encoded protein is CASSHAAGGNEQFF.

The gene calls are TRBV11-2 and TRBJ2-1; 7 nucleotides align to TRBD2. The CDR3 loop spans 16 amino acids. Germline values: CDR1 SGHAT, CDR2 FQNNGV. V trimming: 5 bases; J trimming: 0 bases; junction bases outside the gene matches: 7. The CDR3 DNA reads as TGTGCCAGCAGCCCCTACCGGGACTACTCCTACAATGAGCAGTTCTTC. It is translated as CASSPYRDYSYNEQFF.

This chain links TRBV4-2 with TRBJ2-7, with 9 bases lining up with TRBD1. The CDR3 has 15 residues. Looked up from germline, CDR1 is LGHNA and CDR2 is YNFKEQ. V lost 4 bases to trimming and J lost 6 bases; unmatched junction nucleotides: 10. This CDR3 reads CASSRTGTGMVEQYF. For the CDR3, the DNA is TGTGCCAGCAGCCGGACCGGGACAGGGATGGTCGAGCAGTACTTC.

The chain carries TRBV12-3 or TRBV12-4 and TRBJ1-5, with D unresolved. The CDR3 length is 12 residues. The V gene lost 5 bases and the J gene lost 6 bases, with 8 bases spanning the gap. The DNA of the CDR3 is TGTGCCAGCAGTCCAGATGTTCAGCCCCAGCATTTT. Its translation: CASSPDVQPQHF.

The chain links TRBV19 to TRBJ2-6, with D perhaps matching TRBD2 (7 bases). V was pared by 7 bases and J by 6 bases, with 19 bases between. CDR3 length: 16 residues. Germline CDR1 LNHDA, CDR2 SQIVND (reference sequence). The CDR3 DNA is TGTGCCAGTACGGGGGGCCCTATCGTCAAGGCCAACGTCCTGACTTTC. Translating it yields CASTGGPIVKANVLTF.

This clone was detected only once. The chain employs TRBV30 and TRBJ1-1; TRBD1 matches at 9 bases. This CDR3 spans 15 amino acids. Per germline, CDR1 GTSNPN and CDR2 SVGIG (reference sequence). V gave up 4 bases and J gave up 10 bases; unmatched junction bases: 16. The DNA of the CDR3 is TGTGCCTGGACGGGGGACAGGGTGGAACTTTTTGGAGCTTTCTTT. Protein: CAWTGDRVELFGAFF.

V and J are TRBV4-1 and TRBJ2-5; D remains ambiguous. The germline gives CDR1 MGHRA, CDR2 YSYEKL. The V and J ends lost 8 bases and 5 bases respectively, with 21 bases between them. The CDR3 has 15 amino acids. CDR3 in amino acids: CASSQEDGGRETQYF. The CDR3 DNA reads as TGCGCCAGCTCACAAGAGGATGGTGGAAGGGAGACCCAGTACTTC.

The rearrangement links TRBV7-2 to TRBJ2-5; 7 bases align to TRBD2. CDR1 is SGHTA and CDR2 is FQGNSA in the germline V gene. Germline trimming cut 5 bases from V and 5 bases from J; bases unmatched to any gene: 11. This CDR3 has 15 residues. For the CDR3, the DNA is TGTGCCAGCAGCGCCGTAGCGGGTATTGGGGAGACCCAGTACTTC. Its protein product is CASSAVAGIGETQYF.

This rearrangement joins TRBV6-5 to TRBJ1-4, with D perhaps TRBD1 (5 bases). The germline V and J ends were trimmed by 0 bases and 8 bases, with 10 bases remaining between them. Germline V CDR1 and CDR2: MNHEY, SVGAGI. The CDR3 covers 14 residues. CDR3 nucleotide sequence: TGTGCCAGCAGTTACTCGGGGGGTAGCGAAAAACTGTTTTTT. It translates to CASSYSGGSEKLFF.

The V and J genes are TRBV6-5 and TRBJ2-7; tentative D call: TRBD2 (6 bases). This CDR3 spans 14 amino acids. Deletions cut 10 bases from V and 0 bases from J, with 16 bases between. The germline CDR1 and CDR2 sequences are MNHEY and SVGAGI. The CDR3 spells CAIAGGILSYEQYV. Here the CDR3 DNA reads TGTGCCATCGCTGGCGGGATCCTCTCCTACGAGCAGTACGTC.

This clone was observed once. This chain connects TRBV6-2 or TRBV6-3 to TRBJ2-1, with D possibly TRBD2 on 5 matching bases. The CDR3 is 13 residues long. Looked up from germline, CDR1 is MNHEY and CDR2 is SVGEGT. V was clipped by 2 bases and J by 6 bases, with 8 bases between them. The CDR3, as DNA: TGTGCCAGCAGTTACGGGAGAACCAATGAGCAGTTCTTC. Translated, it gives CASSYGRTNEQFF.